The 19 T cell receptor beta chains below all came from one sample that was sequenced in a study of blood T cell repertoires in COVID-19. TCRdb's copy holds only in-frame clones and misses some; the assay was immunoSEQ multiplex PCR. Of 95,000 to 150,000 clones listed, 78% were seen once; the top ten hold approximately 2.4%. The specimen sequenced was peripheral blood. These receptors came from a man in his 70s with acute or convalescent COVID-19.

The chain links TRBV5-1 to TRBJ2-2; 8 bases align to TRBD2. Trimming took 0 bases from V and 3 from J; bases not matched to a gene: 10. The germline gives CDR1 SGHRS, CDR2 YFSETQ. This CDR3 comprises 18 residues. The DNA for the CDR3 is TGCGCCAGCAGCTTGGGGATAGGAGGACTAGCAGACACCGGGGAGCTGTTTTTT. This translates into CASSLGIGGLADTGELFF.

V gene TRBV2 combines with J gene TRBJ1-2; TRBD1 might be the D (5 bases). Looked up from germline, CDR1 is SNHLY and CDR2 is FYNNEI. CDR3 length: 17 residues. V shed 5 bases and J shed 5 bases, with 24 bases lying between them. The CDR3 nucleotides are TGTGCCAGCAGTCGCCTCCCCTTAGGAATGCAGGGATATGGCTACACCTTC. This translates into CASSRLPLGMQGYGYTF.

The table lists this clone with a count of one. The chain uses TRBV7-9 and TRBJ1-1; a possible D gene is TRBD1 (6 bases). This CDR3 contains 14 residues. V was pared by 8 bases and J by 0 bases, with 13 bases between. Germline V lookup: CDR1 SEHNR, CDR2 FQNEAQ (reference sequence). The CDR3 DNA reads TGTGCCAGCTCCTCGGGACAATTGAACACTGAAGCTTTCTTT. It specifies CASSSGQLNTEAFF.

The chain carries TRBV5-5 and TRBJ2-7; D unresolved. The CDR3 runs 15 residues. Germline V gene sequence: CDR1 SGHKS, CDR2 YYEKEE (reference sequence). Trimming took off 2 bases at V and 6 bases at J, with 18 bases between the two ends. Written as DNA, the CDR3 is TGTGCCAGCAGCTTTGTCCGGTCTTCCGGCGGCGAGCAGTACTTC. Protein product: CASSFVRSSGGEQYF.

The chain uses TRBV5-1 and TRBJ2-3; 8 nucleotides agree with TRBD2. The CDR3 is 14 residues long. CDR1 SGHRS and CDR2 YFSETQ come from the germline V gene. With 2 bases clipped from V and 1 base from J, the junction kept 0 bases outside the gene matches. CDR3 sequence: CASSLAGGTDTQYF. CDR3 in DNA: TGCGCCAGCAGCTTAGCGGGGGGCACAGATACGCAGTATTTT.

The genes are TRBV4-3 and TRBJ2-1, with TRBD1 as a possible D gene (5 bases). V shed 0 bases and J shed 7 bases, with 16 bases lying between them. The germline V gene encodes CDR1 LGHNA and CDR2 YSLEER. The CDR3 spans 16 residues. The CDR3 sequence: CASSQDRVRVGNEQFF. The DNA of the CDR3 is TGCGCCAGCAGCCAAGATCGGGTCAGGGTGGGAAATGAGCAGTTCTTC.

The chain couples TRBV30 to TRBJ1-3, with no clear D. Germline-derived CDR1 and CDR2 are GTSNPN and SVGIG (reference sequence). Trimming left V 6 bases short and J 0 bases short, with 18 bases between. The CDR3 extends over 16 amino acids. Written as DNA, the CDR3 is TGTGCCTGTTCGAGGGCTGGGGATTACTCTGGAAACACCATATATTTT. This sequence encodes CACSRAGDYSGNTIYF.

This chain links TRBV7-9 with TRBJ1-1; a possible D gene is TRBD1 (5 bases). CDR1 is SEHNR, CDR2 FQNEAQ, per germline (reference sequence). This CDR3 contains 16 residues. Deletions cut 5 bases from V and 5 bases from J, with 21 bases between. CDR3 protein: CASSPGFRGGRTEAFF. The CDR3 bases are TGTGCCAGCAGCCCCGGTTTTAGGGGCGGGAGAACTGAAGCTTTCTTT.

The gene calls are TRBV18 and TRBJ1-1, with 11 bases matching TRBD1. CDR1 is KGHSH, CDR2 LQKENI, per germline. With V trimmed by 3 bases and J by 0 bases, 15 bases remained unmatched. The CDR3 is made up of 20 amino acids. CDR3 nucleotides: TGTGCCAGCTCACCGTTCTGGACAGGGGGCTCGATGGGGATGAACACTGAAGCTTTCTTT. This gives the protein CASSPFWTGGSMGMNTEAFF.

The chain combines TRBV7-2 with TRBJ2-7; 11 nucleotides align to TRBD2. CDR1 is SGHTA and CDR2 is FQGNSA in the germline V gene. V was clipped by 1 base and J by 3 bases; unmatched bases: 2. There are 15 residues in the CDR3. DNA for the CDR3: TGTGCCAGCAGCTTAGTAGCGGGGGGGCTCTACGAGCAGTACTTC. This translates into CASSLVAGGLYEQYF.

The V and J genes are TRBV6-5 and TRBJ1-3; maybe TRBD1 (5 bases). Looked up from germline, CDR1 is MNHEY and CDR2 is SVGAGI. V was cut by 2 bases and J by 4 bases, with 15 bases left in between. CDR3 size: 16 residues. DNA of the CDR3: TGTGCCAGCAGTTACACCTTGTCAGGGATGGGAAACACCATATATTTT. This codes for CASSYTLSGMGNTIYF.

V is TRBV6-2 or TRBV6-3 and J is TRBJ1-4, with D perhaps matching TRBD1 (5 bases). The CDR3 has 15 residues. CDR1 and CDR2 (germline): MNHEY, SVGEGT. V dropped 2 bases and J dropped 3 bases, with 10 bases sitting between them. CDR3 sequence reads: CASSYAGRANEKLFF. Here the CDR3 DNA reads TGTGCCAGCAGTTACGCGGGACGGGCTAATGAAAAACTGTTTTTT.

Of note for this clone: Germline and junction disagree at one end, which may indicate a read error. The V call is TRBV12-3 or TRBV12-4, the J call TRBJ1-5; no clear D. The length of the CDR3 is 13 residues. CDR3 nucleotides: TGTGCCAGCAGTTATTACGGGGTTCAGCACCAGCATTTT. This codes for CASSYYGVQHQHF.

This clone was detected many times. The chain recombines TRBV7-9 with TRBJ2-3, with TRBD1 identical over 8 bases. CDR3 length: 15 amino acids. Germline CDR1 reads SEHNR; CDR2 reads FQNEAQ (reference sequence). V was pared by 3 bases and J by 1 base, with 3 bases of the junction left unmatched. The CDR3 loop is CASSFGQGRTDTQYF. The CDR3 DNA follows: TGTGCCAGCAGCTTTGGACAGGGACGCACAGATACGCAGTATTTT. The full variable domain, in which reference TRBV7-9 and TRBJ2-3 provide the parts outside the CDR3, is DTGVSQNPRHKITKRGQNVTFRCDPISEHNRLYWYRQTLGQGPEFLTYFQNEAQLEKSRLLSDRFSAERPKGSFSTLEIQRTEQGDSAMYLCASSFGQGRTDTQYFGPGTRLTVL.

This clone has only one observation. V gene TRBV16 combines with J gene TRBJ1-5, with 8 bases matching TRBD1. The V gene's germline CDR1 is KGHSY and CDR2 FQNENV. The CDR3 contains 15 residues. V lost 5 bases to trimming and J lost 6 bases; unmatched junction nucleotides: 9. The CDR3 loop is CASSSPGQAIQPQHF. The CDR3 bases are TGTGCCAGCAGCTCACCGGGACAGGCGATTCAGCCCCAGCATTTT.

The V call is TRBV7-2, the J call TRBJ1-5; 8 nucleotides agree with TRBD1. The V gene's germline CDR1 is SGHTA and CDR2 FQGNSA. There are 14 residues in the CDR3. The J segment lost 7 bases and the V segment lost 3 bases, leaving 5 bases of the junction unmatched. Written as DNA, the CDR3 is TGTGCCAGCAGCTTGGTGGGGGACAGGCAGCCCCAGCATTTT. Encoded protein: CASSLVGDRQPQHF.

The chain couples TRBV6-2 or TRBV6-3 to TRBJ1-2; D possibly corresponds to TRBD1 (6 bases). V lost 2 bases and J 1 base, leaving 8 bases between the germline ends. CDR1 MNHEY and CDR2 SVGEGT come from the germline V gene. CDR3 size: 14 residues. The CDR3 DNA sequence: TGTGCCAGCAGTTACCGACAGGATAACTATGGCTACACCTTC. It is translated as CASSYRQDNYGYTF.

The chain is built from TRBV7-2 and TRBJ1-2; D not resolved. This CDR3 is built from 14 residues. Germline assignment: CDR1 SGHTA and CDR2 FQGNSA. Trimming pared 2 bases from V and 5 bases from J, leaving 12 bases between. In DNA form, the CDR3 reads TGTGCCAGCAGCTTAAGCCCACAGCTTTATGGCTACACCTTC. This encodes CASSLSPQLYGYTF.

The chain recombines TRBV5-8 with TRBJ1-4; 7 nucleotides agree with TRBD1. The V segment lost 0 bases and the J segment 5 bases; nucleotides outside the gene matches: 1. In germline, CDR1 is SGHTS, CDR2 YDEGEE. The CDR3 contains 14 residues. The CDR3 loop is CASSLGTGNEKLFF. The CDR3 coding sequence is TGTGCCAGCAGCTTGGGGACAGGCAATGAAAAACTGTTTTTT.